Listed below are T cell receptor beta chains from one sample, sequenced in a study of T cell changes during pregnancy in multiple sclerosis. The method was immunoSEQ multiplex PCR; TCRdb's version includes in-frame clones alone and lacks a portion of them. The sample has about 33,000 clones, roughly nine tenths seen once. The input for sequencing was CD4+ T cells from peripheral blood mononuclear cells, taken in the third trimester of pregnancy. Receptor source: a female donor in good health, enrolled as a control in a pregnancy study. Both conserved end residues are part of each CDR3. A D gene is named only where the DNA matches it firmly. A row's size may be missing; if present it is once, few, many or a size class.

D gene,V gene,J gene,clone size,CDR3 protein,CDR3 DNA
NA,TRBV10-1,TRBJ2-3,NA,CASSGGETSTDTQYF,TGCGCCAGCAGTGGCGGTGAAACGAGCACAGATACGCAGTATTTT
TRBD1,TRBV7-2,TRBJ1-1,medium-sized,CASSRQGNTEAFF,TGTGCCAGCAGCCGACAGGGGAACACTGAAGCTTTCTTT
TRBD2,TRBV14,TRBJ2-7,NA,CASSQDQGGAFEQYF,TGTGCCAGCAGCCAAGACCAGGGAGGGGCTTTCGAGCAGTACTTC
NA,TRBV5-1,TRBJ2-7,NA,CASSFFDSASEQYF,TGCGCCAGCAGCTTCTTTGATTCGGCTAGCGAGCAGTACTTC
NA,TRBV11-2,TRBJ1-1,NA,CASSLPREAFF,TGTGCCAGCAGCTTACCGAGGGAAGCTTTCTTT
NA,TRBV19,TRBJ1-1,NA,CASSMFSGDEAFF,TGTGCCAGTAGTATGTTTAGCGGGGATGAAGCTTTCTTT
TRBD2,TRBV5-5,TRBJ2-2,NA,CASKLAGGNTGELFF,TGTGCCAGCAAACTAGCGGGAGGGAACACCGGGGAGCTGTTTTTT
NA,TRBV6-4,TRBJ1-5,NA,CASSQRTGQPQHF,TGTGCCAGCAGTCAAAGAACAGGTCAGCCCCAGCATTTT
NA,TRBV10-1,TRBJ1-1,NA,CASSEGGVEAFF,TGCGCCAGCAGTGAGGGGGGGGTTGAAGCTTTCTTT
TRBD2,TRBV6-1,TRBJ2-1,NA,CASSEFTSDSVSRNEQFF,TGTGCCAGCAGTGAATTCACTAGCGACTCTGTTTCCCGCAATGAGCAGTTCTTC
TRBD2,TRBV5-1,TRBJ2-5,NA,CASSFLGRGQETQYF,TGCGCCAGCAGCTTCCTCGGGCGGGGGCAAGAGACCCAGTACTTC
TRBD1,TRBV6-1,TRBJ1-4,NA,CASSATGTGGEKLFF,TGTGCCAGCAGTGCGACCGGGACAGGGGGTGAAAAACTGTTTTTT
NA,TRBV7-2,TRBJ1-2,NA,CASSFSAQGYYGYTF,TGTGCCAGCAGCTTCTCCGCCCAGGGGTACTATGGCTACACCTTC
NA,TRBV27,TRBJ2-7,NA,CASSSFSWGTPYEQYF,TGTGCCAGCAGTTCTTTTTCGTGGGGGACACCCTACGAGCAGTACTTC
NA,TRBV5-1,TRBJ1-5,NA,CASSLSQGQQPQHF,TGCGCCAGCAGCTTGAGTCAGGGGCAACAGCCCCAGCATTTT
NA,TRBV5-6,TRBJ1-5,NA,CASSLATGEGDQPQHF,TGTGCCAGCAGCTTGGCTACGGGGGAGGGGGATCAGCCCCAGCATTTT
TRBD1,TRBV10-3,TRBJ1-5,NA,CAISERTGGNQPQHF,TGTGCCATCAGTGAAAGGACAGGGGGCAATCAGCCCCAGCATTTT
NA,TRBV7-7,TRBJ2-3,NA,CASSHPSSLSIGTQGKDTQYF,TGTGCCAGCAGCCATCCATCCTCTCTTTCGATCGGGACACAGGGTAAAGATACGCAGTATTTT